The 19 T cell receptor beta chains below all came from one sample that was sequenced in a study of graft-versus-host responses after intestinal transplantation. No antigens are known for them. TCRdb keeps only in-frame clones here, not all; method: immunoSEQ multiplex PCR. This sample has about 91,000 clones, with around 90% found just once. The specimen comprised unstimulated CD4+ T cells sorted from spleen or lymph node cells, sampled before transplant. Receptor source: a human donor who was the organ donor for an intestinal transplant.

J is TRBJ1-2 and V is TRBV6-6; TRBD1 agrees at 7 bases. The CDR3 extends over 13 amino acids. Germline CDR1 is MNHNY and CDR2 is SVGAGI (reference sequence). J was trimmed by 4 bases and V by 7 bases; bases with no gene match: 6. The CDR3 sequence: CASNRGAIYGYTF. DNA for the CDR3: TGTGCCAGCAACAGGGGCGCAATCTATGGCTACACCTTC.

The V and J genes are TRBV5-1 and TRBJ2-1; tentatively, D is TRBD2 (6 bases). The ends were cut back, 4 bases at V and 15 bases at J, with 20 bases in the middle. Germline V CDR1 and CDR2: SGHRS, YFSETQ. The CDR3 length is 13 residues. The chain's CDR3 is CASSLEGRDMLFF. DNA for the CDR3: TGCGCCAGCAGCCTGGAGGGCAGGGATATGCTGTTCTTC.

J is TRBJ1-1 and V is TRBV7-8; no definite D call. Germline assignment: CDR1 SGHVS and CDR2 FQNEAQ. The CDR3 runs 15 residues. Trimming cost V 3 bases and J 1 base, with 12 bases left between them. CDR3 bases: TGTGCCAGCAGCTTTAATCCAGGTTGGAACACTGAAGCTTTCTTT. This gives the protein CASSFNPGWNTEAFF.

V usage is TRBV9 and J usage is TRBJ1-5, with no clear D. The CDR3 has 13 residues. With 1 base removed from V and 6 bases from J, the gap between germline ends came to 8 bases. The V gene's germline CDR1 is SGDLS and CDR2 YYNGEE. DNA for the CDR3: TGTGCCAGCAGCGTACATTCAGGTCAGCCCCAGCATTTT. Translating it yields CASSVHSGQPQHF.

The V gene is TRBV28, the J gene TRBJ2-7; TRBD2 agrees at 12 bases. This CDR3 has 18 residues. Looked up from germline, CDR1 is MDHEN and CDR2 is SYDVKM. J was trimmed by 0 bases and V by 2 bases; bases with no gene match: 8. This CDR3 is CASSLPLKTSGSSYEQYF. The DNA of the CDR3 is TGTGCCAGCAGTTTACCCCTTAAGACTAGCGGGAGCTCCTACGAGCAGTACTTC.

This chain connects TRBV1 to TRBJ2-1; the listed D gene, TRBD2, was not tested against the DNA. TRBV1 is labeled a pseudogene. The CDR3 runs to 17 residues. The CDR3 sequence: CTSSVGGRTKPYNEQFF. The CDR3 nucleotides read TGCACCAGCAGCGTGGGCGGGAGGACTAAACCTTACAATGAGCAGTTCTTC.

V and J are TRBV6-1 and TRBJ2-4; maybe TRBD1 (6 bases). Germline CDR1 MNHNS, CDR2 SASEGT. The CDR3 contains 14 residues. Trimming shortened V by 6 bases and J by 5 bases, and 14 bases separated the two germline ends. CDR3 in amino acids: CASSRDTRENIQYF. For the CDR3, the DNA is TGTGCCAGCAGCCGGGACACCAGGGAAAACATTCAGTACTTC.

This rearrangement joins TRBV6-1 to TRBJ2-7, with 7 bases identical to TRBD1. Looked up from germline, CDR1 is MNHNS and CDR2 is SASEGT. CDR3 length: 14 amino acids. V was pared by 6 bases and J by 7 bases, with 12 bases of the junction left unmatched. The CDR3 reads CASRIDRVIGEQYF. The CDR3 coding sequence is TGTGCCAGCAGGATAGACAGGGTTATTGGGGAGCAGTACTTC.

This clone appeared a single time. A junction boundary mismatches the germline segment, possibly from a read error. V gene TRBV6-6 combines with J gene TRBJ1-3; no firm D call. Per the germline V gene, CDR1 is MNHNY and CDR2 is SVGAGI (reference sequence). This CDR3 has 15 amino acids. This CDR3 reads CAGSTGLYSGNTIYF. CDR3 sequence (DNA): TGTGCCGGCAGTACCGGACTGTACTCTGGAAACACCATATATTTT.

The DNA for the CDR3 is TGTGCCAGCAAGGTGCTAGCGGGGGACACCGGGGAGCTGTTTTTT. It translates to CASKVLAGDTGELFF. The chain recombines TRBV2 with TRBJ2-2; 10 bases line up with TRBD2. Germline CDR1 and CDR2: SNHLY and FYNNEI. After removal of 7 bases from V and 3 bases from J, the junction contained 5 bases not matched to a gene. This CDR3 has 15 amino acids.

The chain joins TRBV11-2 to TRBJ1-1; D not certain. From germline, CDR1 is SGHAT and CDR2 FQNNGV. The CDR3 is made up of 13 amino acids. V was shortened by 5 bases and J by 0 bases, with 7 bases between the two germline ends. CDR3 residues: CASSVNMNTEAFF. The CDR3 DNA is TGTGCCAGCAGCGTGAACATGAACACTGAAGCTTTCTTT.

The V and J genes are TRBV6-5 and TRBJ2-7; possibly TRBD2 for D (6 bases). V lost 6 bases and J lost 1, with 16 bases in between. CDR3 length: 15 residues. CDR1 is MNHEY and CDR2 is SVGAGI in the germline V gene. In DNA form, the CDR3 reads TGTGCCAGCAGCCGTCCCGGGGCGGGATCCTACGAGCAGTACTTC. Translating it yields CASSRPGAGSYEQYF.

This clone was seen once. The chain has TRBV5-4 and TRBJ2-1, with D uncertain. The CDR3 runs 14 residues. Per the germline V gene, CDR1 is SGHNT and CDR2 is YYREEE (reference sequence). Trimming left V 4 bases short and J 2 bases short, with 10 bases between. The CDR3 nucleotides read TGTGCCAGCAGCACTATTCGCCCCTACAATGAGCAGTTCTTC. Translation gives CASSTIRPYNEQFF.

The CDR3 here is CASSWWETDTQYF. DNA of the CDR3: TGTGCCAGCAGTTGGTGGGAGACAGATACGCAGTATTTT. This chain links TRBV27 with TRBJ2-3; D perhaps matches TRBD2 (5 bases). V lost 4 bases, J lost 3 bases, and 8 bases lay in between. CDR3 length equals 13 residues. Germline V gives CDR1 MNHEY, CDR2 SMNVEV (reference sequence).

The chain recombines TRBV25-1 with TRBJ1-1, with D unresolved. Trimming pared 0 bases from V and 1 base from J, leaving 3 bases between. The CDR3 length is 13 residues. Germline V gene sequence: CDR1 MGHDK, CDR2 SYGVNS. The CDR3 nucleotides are TGTGCCAGCAGTGAATACTGGAACACTGAAGCTTTCTTT. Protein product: CASSEYWNTEAFF.

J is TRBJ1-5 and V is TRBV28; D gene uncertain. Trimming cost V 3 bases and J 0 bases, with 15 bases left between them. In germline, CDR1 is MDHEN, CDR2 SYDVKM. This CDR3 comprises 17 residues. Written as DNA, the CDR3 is TGTGCCAGCAGTTTTCTTGGACTCTCGAATAGCAATCAGCCCCAGCATTTT. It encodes CASSFLGLSNSNQPQHF.

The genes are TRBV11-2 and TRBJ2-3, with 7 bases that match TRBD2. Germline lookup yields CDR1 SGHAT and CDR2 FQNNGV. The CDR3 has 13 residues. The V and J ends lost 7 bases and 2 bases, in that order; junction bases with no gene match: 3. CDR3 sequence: CASNRGDTDTQYF. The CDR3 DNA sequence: TGTGCCAGCAACCGGGGGGACACAGATACGCAGTATTTT.

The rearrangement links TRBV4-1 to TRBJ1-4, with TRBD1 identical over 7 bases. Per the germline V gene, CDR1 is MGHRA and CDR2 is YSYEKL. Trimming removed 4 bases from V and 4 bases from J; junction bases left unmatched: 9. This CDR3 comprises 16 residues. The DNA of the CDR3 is TGCGCCAGCAGCCGAACAGGGGTCCTACTTAATGAAAAACTGTTTTTT. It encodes CASSRTGVLLNEKLFF.

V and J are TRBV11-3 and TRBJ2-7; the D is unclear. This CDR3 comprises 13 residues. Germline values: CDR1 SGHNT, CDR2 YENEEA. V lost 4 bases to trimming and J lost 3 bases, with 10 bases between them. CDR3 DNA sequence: TGTGCCAGCAGCTACAGTGAGCTCTACGAGCAGTACTTC. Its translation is CASSYSELYEQYF. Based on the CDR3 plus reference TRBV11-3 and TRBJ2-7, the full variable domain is EAGVVQSPRYKIIEKKQPVAFWCNPISGHNTLYWYLQNLGQGPELLIRYENEEAVDDSQLPKDRFSAERLKGVDSTLKIQPAELGDSAVYLCASSYSELYEQYFGPGTRLTVT.